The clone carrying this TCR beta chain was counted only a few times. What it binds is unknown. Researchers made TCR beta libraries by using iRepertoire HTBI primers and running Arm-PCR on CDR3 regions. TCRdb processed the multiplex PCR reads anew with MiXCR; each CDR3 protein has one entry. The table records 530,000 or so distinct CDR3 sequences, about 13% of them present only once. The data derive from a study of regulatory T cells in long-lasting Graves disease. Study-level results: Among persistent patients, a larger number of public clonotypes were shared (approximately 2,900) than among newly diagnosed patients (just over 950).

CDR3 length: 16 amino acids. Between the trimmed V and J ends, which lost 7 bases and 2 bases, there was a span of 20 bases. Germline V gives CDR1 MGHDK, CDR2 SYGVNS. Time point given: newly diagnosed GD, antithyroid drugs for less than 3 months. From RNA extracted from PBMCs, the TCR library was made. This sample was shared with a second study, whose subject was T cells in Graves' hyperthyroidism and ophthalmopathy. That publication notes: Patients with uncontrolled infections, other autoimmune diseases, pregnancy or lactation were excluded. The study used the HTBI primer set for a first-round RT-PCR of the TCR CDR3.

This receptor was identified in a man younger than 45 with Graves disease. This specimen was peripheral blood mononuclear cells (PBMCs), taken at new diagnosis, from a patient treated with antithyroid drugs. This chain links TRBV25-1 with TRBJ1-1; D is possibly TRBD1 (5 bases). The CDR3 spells CASTPSSVGGNTEAFF. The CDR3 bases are TGTGCCAGCACCCCTTCTTCAGTGGGGGGAAACACTGAAGCTTTCTTT.